Given below is one TCR beta chain in context. Its antigen is undetermined. Documented time point: patch test 2, 6 weeks after DPC sensitization. Treatment indicated: therapeutic diphenylcyclopropenone sensitization with weekly scalp DPC. Total RNA extraction was carried out from unfractionated whole blood. Germline V gives CDR1 MDHEN, CDR2 SYDVKM. The CDR3 is 13 amino acids. V was cut by 4 bases and J by 1 base, with 6 bases left in between. This record belongs to a study of human T cells and chemical hapten exposure. Study-wide findings and caveats: Alopecia affecting every donor means their immune response may not match healthy people's.

Individual cDNA molecules had unique molecular identifiers attached to them by the library. TCRdb reprocessed the RACE reads via MiXCR and lists one record per CDR3 protein. Seen here are around 42,000 distinct CDR3 sequences, 8.5% to 10% observed once, and the top ten hold 11% to 15%. The V gene is TRBV28, the J gene TRBJ2-3; D not resolved. This specimen was whole blood, taken in connection with sensitization to the hapten diphenylcyclopropenone (DPC). The source of this sequence is a woman aged 25 to 39 with alopecia areata. Some clones in this sample may be carry-over from other donors' samples. CDR3: CASSSSRTDTQYF. The CDR3 nucleotides are TGTGCCAGCAGTTCCAGCCGCACAGATACGCAGTATTTT.